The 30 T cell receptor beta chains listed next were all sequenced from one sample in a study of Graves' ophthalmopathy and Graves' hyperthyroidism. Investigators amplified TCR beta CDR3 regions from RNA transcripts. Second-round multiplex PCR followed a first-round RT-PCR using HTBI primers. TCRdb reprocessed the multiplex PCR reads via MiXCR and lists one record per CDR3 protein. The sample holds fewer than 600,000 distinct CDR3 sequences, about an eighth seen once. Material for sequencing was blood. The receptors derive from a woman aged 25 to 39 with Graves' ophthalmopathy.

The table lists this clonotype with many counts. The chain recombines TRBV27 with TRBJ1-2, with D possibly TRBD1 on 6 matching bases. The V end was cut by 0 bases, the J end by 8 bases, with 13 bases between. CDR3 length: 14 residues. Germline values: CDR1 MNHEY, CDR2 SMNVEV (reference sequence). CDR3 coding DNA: TGTGCCAGCAGTTTATCCGGGCAGGGGCGAGGCTACACCTTC. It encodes CASSLSGQGRGYTF.

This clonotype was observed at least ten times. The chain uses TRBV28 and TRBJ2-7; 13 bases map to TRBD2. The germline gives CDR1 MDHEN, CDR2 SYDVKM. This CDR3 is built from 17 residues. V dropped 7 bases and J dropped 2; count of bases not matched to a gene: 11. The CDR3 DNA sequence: TGTGCCAGCACCACCCTTGGGACTAGCGGGAAGACCTACGAGCAGTACTTC. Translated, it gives CASTTLGTSGKTYEQYF. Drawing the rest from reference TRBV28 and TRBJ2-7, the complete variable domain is DVKVTQSSRYLVKRTGEKVFLECVQDMDHENMFWYRQDPGLGLRLIYFSYDVKMKEKGDIPEGYSVSREKKERFSLILESASTNQTSMYLCASTTLGTSGKTYEQYFGPGTRLTVT.

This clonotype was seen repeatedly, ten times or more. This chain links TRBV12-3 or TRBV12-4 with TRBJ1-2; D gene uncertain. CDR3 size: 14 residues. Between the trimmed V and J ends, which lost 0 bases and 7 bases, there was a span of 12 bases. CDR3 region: CASSLAGRIGGYTF. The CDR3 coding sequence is TGTGCCAGCAGTTTAGCAGGGCGGATAGGTGGCTACACCTTC.

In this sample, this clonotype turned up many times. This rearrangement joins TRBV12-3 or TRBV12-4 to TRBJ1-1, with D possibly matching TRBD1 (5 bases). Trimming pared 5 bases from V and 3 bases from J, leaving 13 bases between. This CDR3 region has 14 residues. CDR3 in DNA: TGTGCCAGCAGTCTCATTTGGGGGGACACTGAAGCTTTCTTT. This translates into CASSLIWGDTEAFF.

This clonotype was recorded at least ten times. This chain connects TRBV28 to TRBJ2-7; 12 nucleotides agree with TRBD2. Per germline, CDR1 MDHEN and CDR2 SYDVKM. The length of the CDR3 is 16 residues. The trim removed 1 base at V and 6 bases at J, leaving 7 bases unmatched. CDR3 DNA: TGTGCCAGCAGTTTATACGCTAGCGGGAGGGTCGGCGAGCAGTACTTC. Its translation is CASSLYASGRVGEQYF.

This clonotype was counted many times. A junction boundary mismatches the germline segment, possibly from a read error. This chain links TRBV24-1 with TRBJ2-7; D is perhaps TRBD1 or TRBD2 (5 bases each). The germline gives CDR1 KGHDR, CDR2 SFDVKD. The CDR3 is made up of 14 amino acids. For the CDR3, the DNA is TGTGCCACCAGTCCACGGGGCGCCAGCCACGAGCGGTACTTC. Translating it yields CATSPRGASHERYF.

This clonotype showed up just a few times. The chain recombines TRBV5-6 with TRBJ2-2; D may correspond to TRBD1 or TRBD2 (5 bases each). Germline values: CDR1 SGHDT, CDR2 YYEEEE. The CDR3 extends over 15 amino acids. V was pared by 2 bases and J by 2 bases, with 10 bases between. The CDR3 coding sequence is TGTGCCAGCAGCTTCCGGGACCCCAACACCGGGGAGCTGTTTTTT. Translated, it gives CASSFRDPNTGELFF.

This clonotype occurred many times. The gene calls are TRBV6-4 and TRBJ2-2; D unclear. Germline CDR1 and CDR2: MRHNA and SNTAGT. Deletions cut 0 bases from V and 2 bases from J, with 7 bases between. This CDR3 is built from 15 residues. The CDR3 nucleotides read TGTGCCAGCAGTGACTCATCGACAAACACCGGGGAGCTGTTTTTT. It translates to CASSDSSTNTGELFF.

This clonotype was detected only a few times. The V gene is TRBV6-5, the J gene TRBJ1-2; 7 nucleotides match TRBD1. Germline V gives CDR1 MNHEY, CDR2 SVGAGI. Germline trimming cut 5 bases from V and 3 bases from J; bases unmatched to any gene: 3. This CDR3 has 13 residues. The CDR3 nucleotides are TGTGCCAGCAGTCACAGGGGTGACTATGGCTACACCTTC. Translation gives CASSHRGDYGYTF.

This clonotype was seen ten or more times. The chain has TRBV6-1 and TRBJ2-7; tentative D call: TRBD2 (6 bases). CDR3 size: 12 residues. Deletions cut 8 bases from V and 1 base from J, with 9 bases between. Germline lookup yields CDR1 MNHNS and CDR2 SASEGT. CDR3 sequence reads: CASVGGSYEQYF. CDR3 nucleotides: TGTGCCAGCGTCGGAGGGTCCTACGAGCAGTACTTC.

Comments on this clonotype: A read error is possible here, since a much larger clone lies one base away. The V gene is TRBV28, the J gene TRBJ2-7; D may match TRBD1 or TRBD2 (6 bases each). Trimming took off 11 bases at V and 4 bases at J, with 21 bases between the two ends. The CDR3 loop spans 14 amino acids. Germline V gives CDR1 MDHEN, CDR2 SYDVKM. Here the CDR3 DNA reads TGTGCCTGCAACAACCTCGGGGGCGGGTACGAGCAGTACTTC. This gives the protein CACNNLGGGYEQYF.

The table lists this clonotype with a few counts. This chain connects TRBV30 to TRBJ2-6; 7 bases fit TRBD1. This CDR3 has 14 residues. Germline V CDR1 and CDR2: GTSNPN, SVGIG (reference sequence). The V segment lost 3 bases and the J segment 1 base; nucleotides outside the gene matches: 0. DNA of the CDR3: TGTGCCTGGAGGACAGGGTCTGGGGCCAACGTCCTGACTTTC. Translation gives CAWRTGSGANVLTF. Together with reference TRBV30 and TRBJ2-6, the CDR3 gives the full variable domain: SQTIHQWPATLVQPVGSPLSLECTVEGTSNPNLYWYRQAAGRGLQLLFYSVGIGQISSEVPQNLSASRPQDRQFILSSKKLLLSDSGFYLCAWRTGSGANVLTFGAGSRLTVL.

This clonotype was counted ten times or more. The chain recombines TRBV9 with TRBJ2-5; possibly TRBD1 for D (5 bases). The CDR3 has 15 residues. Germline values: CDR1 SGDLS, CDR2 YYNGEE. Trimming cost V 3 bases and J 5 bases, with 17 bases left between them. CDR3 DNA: TGTGCCAGCAGCGCAAGCAGGACCGCAGGGGAGACCCAGTACTTC. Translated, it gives CASSASRTAGETQYF.

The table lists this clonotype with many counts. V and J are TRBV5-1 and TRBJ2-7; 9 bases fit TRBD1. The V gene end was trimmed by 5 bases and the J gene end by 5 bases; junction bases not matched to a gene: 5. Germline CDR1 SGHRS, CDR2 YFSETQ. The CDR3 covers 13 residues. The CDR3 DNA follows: TGCGCCAGCAGAGGACAGGGGATAAACGAGCAGTACTTC. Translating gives CASRGQGINEQYF.

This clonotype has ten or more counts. In DNA, the CDR3 is TGTGCCAGCAGTTTAGCTAGCGGGAGGGCCGGGGACGAGCAGTACTTC. Translation: CASSLASGRAGDEQYF. The V gene is TRBV12-3 or TRBV12-4, the J gene TRBJ2-7; 11 bases match TRBD2. This CDR3 is built from 16 residues. V was pared by 0 bases and J by 5 bases, with 6 bases of the junction left unmatched.

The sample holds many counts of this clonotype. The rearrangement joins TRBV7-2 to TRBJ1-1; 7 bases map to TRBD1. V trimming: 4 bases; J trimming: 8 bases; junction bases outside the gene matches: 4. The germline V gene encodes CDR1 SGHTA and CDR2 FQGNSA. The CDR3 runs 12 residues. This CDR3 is CASSSGTEEAFF. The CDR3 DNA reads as TGTGCCAGCAGCTCCGGGACAGAGGAAGCTTTCTTT.

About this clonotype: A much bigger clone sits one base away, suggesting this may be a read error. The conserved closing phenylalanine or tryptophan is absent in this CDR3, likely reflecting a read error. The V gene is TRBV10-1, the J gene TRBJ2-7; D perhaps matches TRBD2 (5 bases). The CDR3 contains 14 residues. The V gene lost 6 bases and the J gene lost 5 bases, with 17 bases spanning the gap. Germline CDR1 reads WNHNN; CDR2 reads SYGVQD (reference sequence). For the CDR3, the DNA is TGCGCCAGCAGCATGAGTGGGAGCCTGGACGAGCAGTACTCC. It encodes CASSMSGSLDEQYS.

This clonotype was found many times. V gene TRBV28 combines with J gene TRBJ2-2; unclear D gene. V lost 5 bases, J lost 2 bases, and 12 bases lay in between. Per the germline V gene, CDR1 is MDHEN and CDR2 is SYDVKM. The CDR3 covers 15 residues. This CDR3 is CASSKGDSNTGELFF. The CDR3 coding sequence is TGTGCCAGCAGTAAAGGAGATAGTAACACCGGGGAGCTGTTTTTT.

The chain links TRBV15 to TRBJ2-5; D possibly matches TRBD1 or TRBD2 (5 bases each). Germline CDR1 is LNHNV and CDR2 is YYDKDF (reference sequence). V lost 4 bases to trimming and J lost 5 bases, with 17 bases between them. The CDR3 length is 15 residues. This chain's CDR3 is CATSKSGATGETQYF. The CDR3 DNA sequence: TGTGCCACCAGCAAGAGTGGGGCTACGGGGGAGACCCAGTACTTC.

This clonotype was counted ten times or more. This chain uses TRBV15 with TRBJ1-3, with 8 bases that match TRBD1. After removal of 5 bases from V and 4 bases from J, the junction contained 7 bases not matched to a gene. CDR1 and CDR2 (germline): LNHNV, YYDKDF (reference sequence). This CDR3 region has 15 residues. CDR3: CATSPDRGYGNTIYF. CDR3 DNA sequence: TGTGCCACCAGCCCAGACAGGGGCTACGGAAACACCATATATTTT.

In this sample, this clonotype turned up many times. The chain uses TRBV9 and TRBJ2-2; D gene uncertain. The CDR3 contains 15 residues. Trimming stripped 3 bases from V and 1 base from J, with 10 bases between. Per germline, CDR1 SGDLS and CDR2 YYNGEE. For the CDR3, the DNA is TGTGCCAGCAGCGCCTGGACGGTGAACACCGGGGAGCTGTTTTTT. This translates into CASSAWTVNTGELFF.

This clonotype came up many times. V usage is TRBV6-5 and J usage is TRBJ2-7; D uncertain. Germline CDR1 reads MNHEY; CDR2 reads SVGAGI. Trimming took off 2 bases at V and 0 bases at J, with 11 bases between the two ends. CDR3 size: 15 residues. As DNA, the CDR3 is TGTGCCAGCAGTTACGGGGTGGCCCTCTCCTACGAGCAGTACTTC. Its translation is CASSYGVALSYEQYF.

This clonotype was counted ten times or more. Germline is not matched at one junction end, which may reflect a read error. CDR3 loop: CASGFGVSNTEAFF. The CDR3 DNA reads TGTGCCAGCGGCTTTGGTGTCTCGAACACTGAAGCTTTCTTT. J is TRBJ1-1 and V is TRBV13; no clear D gene. CDR1 and CDR2 from the germline V gene are PRHDT and FYEKMQ (reference sequence). The CDR3 has 14 amino acids.

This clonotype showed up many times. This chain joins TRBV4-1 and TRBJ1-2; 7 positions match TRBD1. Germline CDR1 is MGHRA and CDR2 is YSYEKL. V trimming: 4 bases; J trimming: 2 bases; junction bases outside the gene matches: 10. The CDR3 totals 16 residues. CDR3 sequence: CASSPGGSKKNYGYTF. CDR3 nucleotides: TGCGCCAGCAGCCCAGGGGGGTCGAAGAAGAACTATGGCTACACCTTC.

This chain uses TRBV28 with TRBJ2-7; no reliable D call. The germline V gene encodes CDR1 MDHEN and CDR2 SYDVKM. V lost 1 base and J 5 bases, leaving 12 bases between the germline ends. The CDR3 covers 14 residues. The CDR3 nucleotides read TGTGCCAGCAGTTTATCGCCATCGTGGGACGAGCAGTACTTC. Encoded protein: CASSLSPSWDEQYF.

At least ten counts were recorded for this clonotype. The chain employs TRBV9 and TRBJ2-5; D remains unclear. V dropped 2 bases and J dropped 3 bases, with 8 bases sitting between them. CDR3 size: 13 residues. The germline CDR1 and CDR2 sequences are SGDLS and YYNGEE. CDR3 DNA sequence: TGTGCCAGCAGCGTTCAGAGTGAAGAGACCCAGTACTTC. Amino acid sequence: CASSVQSEETQYF.

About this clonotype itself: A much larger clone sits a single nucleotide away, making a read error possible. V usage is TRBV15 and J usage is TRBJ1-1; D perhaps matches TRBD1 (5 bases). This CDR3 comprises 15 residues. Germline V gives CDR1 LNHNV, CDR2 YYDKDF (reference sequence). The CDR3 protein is CATSRDDSKNTEAVF. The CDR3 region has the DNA TGTGCCACCAGCAGAGATGACAGCAAGAACACTGAAGCTGTCTTT.

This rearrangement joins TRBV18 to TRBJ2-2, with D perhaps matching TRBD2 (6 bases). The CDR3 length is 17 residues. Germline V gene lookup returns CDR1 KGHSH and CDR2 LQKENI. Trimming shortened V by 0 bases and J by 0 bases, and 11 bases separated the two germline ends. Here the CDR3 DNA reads TGTGCCAGCTCACCACCTGCGGGGCACGCGAACACCGGGGAGCTGTTTTTT. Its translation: CASSPPAGHANTGELFF.

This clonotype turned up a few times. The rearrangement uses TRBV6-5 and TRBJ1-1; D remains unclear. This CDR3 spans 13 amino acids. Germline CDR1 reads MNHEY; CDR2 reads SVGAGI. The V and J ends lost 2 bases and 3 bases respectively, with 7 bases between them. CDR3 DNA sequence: TGTGCCAGCAGTTACACAAGGGACACTGAAGCTTTCTTT. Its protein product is CASSYTRDTEAFF.

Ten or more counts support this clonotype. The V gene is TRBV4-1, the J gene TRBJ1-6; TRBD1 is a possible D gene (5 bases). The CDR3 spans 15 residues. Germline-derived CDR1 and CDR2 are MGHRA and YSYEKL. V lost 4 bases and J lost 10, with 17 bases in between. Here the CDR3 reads CASSPRVMVDSPLHF. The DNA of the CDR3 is TGCGCCAGCAGCCCCAGGGTAATGGTCGACTCACCCCTCCACTTT.